The next 30 T cell receptor beta chains were all read from a single sample in a study of blood T cell repertoires in COVID-19. Assay: immunoSEQ multiplex PCR; the TCRdb copy retains only in-frame clones and omits some. The table records a few hundred thousand clones, about 79% of them present only once. Sequenced sample: peripheral blood. These receptors came from a woman aged 40-49 years who had recovered from COVID-19.

The genes are TRBV18 and TRBJ2-7; tentative D call: TRBD2 (5 bases). The germline V and J ends were trimmed by 3 bases and 5 bases, with 14 bases remaining between them. Germline CDR1 and CDR2: KGHSH and LQKENI. The CDR3 has 14 amino acids. CDR3 protein: CASSPLFGSHEQYF. CDR3 in DNA: TGTGCCAGCTCACCGCTCTTTGGGAGCCACGAGCAGTACTTC.

The chain couples TRBV4-3 to TRBJ1-5, with unresolved D. V lost 0 bases, J lost 7 bases, and 7 bases lay in between. This CDR3 comprises 13 residues. CDR1 is LGHNA, CDR2 YSLEER, per germline. The CDR3 loop reads CASSQEGGQPQHF. The CDR3 bases are TGCGCCAGCAGCCAAGAAGGAGGGCAGCCCCAGCATTTT.

The rearrangement uses TRBV18 and TRBJ2-7; 9 bases agree with TRBD1. After removal of 1 base from V and 5 bases from J, the junction contained 6 bases not matched to a gene. This CDR3 region has 15 residues. Germline CDR1 KGHSH, CDR2 LQKENI. CDR3 coding DNA: TGTGCCAGCTCACCACTACAGGGGGCGAGAGACGAGCAGTACTTC. Protein: CASSPLQGARDEQYF.

The J gene is TRBJ2-1, the V gene TRBV5-1, with 16 positions matching TRBD2. The CDR3 sequence is 17 residues long. Germline lookup yields CDR1 SGHRS and CDR2 YFSETQ. V lost 4 bases to trimming and J lost 5 bases; unmatched junction nucleotides: 6. The CDR3, as DNA: TGCGCCAGCAGCGGCGGGACTAGCGGGGGGGTCCACAATGAGCAGTTCTTC. This gives the protein CASSGGTSGGVHNEQFF.

This chain uses TRBV11-2 with TRBJ2-7; 7 positions agree with TRBD1. The germline gives CDR1 SGHAT, CDR2 FQNNGV. The CDR3 runs 15 residues. Unmatched junction bases numbered 5, after V lost 0 bases and J lost 3 bases. The CDR3 DNA follows: TGTGCCAGCAGCTTAGACCCGACAGGGAACTACGAGCAGTACTTC. It translates to CASSLDPTGNYEQYF.

This chain joins TRBV19 and TRBJ1-2; 11 bases match TRBD1. The CDR3 covers 17 residues. Trimming cost V 5 bases and J 6 bases; bases outside gene matches: 14. Germline loops: CDR1 LNHDA, CDR2 SQIVND (reference sequence). The CDR3 DNA follows: TGTGCCAGTAGTCCACAACCCGGGACAGGGGGAGTTGATGGCTACACCTTC. Its translation: CASSPQPGTGGVDGYTF.

This sequence joins TRBV5-1 and TRBJ2-1; the match to TRBD2 covers 14 bases. After removal of 5 bases from V and 5 bases from J, the junction contained 9 bases not matched to a gene. CDR3 length: 17 residues. From germline, CDR1 is SGHRS and CDR2 YFSETQ. CDR3 nucleotides: TGCGCCAGCAGACCGACTAGCGGGGGGGAAAACAACAATGAGCAGTTCTTC. Its protein is CASRPTSGGENNNEQFF.

The genes are TRBV30 and TRBJ2-6; D call uncertain. The germline CDR1 and CDR2 sequences are GTSNPN and SVGIG (reference sequence). The CDR3 has 16 amino acids. Deletions cut 2 bases from V and 12 bases from J, with 23 bases between. CDR3 nucleotide sequence: TGTGCCTGGAGTCCAATTACTACCCTTACCTTCTCCGTCCTGACTTTC. It codes for CAWSPITTLTFSVLTF.

This clone was observed once. The genes are TRBV2 and TRBJ1-4; maybe TRBD1 (5 bases). V gave up 6 bases and J gave up 3 bases, with 14 bases separating them. CDR3 length: 15 residues. CDR1 is SNHLY, CDR2 FYNNEI, per germline. CDR3 nucleotide sequence: TGTGCCAGCAGCCTGTTAGGGGTGGCTAATGAAAAACTGTTTTTT. This gives the protein CASSLLGVANEKLFF.

This chain connects TRBV27 to TRBJ1-4, with no clear D. V lost 4 bases and J 0 bases, leaving 3 bases between the germline ends. CDR3 size: 13 residues. The germline CDR1 and CDR2 sequences are MNHEY and SMNVEV (reference sequence). The CDR3 region is CASSSSTNEKLFF. CDR3 DNA sequence: TGTGCCAGCAGTTCCTCAACTAATGAAAAACTGTTTTTT.

This clone was seen just once. V and J are TRBV3-1 (or the pseudogene TRBV3-2) and TRBJ2-7; the match to TRBD1 covers 9 bases. Per germline, CDR1 LGHDT and CDR2 YNNKEL (reference sequence). The CDR3 has 15 amino acids. V shed 3 bases and J 4 bases; nucleotides not matched to a gene: 7. DNA for the CDR3: TGTGCCAGCAGCCACCGGGACAGGGTTACGTACGAGCAGTACTTC. Protein: CASSHRDRVTYEQYF.

The chain combines TRBV18 with TRBJ2-1; D may be TRBD2 (5 bases). Looked up from germline, CDR1 is KGHSH and CDR2 is LQKENI. The CDR3 spans 15 residues. V was trimmed by 3 bases and J by 5 bases, leaving 14 bases between them. The CDR3 loop is CASSPGAEANNEQFF. DNA for the CDR3: TGTGCCAGCTCACCGGGCGCGGAGGCAAACAATGAGCAGTTCTTC. Complete variable domain (other parts from reference TRBV18 and TRBJ2-1): NAGVMQNPRHLVRRRGQEARLRCSPMKGHSHVYWYRQLPEEGLKFMVYLQKENIIDESGMPKERFSAEFPKEGPSILRIQQVVRGDSAAYFCASSPGAEANNEQFFGPGTRLTVL.

The chain uses TRBV5-4 and TRBJ1-1; 12 bases agree with TRBD1. Germline CDR1 and CDR2: SGHNT and YYREEE (reference sequence). With 4 bases clipped from V and 2 bases from J, the junction kept 6 bases outside the gene matches. CDR3 length: 16 amino acids. The CDR3 is CASSDRDRGRNTEAFF. CDR3 bases: TGTGCCAGCAGCGACCGGGACAGGGGGCGAAACACTGAAGCTTTCTTT. The whole variable domain, remainder taken from reference TRBV5-4 and TRBJ1-1, is ETGVTQSPTHLIKTRGQQVTLRCSSQSGHNTVSWYQQALGQGPQFIFQYYREEENGRGNFPPRFSGLQFPNYSSELNVNALELDDSALYLCASSDRDRGRNTEAFFGQGTRLTVV.

This rearrangement joins TRBV2 to TRBJ2-7; a possible D gene is TRBD2 (7 bases). V was trimmed by 7 bases and J by 3 bases, leaving 19 bases between them. This CDR3 region has 15 residues. The germline gives CDR1 SNHLY, CDR2 FYNNEI. The CDR3 reads CASIVREGGFYEQYF. The CDR3, as DNA: TGTGCCAGCATCGTACGAGAGGGGGGGTTCTACGAGCAGTACTTC.

The rearrangement uses TRBV12-3 or TRBV12-4 and TRBJ2-1; D gene unclear. Between the trimmed V and J ends, which lost 10 bases and 5 bases, there was a span of 12 bases. This CDR3 contains 12 residues. CDR3 sequence reads: CATRPVDNEQFF. The CDR3 DNA follows: TGTGCCACCCGCCCGGTTGACAATGAGCAGTTCTTC.

CDR3: CASSLERGNYGYTF. The CDR3, as DNA: TGTGCCAGCAGCTTAGAAAGGGGGAACTATGGCTACACCTTC. The chain combines TRBV11-2 with TRBJ1-2; tentative D call: TRBD1 (6 bases). Per germline, CDR1 SGHAT and CDR2 FQNNGV. V lost 0 bases and J lost 2, with 7 bases in between. The CDR3 extends over 14 amino acids.

This clone was found a few times. This chain links TRBV20-1 with TRBJ2-7, with D uncertain. Germline assignment: CDR1 DFQATT and CDR2 SNEGSKA (reference sequence). Trimming cost V 3 bases and J 4 bases, with 7 bases left between them. The CDR3 is 11 amino acids. CDR3 sequence (DNA): TGCAGTGCTAGTCCGAGATACGAGCAGTACTTC. Amino acids: CSASPRYEQYF.

The table lists this clone with a count of one. The chain carries TRBV7-9 and TRBJ2-7; 10 nucleotides agree with TRBD1. Germline V gives CDR1 SEHNR, CDR2 FQNEAQ (reference sequence). The junction had 5 bases not matched to a gene; V was cut back by 5 bases and J by 7 bases. The CDR3 extends over 13 amino acids. The CDR3 DNA sequence: TGTGCCAGCAGCATCTGGGACAGGGGAGAGCAGTACTTC. Encoded protein: CASSIWDRGEQYF.

The genes are TRBV25-1 and TRBJ1-3, with TRBD1 identical over 11 bases. V shed 6 bases and J 11 bases; nucleotides not matched to a gene: 9. Germline V gene sequence: CDR1 MGHDK, CDR2 SYGVNS. The CDR3 has 14 residues. The chain's CDR3 is CASSRGTGGFSIYF. CDR3 bases: TGTGCCAGCAGCCGCGGGACAGGGGGTTTTTCCATATATTTT. Based on the CDR3 plus reference TRBV25-1 and TRBJ1-3, the full variable domain is EADIYQTPRYLVIGTGKKITLECSQTMGHDKMYWYQQDPGMELHLIHYSYGVNSTEKGDLSSESTVSRIRTEHFPLTLESARPSHTSQYLCASSRGTGGFSIYFGEGSWLTVV.

About this clone: The same CDR3 can be traced to other DNA sequences in this sample. V is TRBV3-1 (or the pseudogene TRBV3-2) and J is TRBJ2-5, with TRBD2 identical over 7 bases. The CDR3 runs to 13 residues. Germline-derived CDR1 and CDR2 are LGHDT and YNNKEL (reference sequence). Trimming at V came to 5 bases and at J to 2 bases, leaving 2 bases not matched to a gene. CDR3 bases: TGTGCCAGCAGCTCGGGACTACAAGAGACCCAGTACTTC. Protein: CASSSGLQETQYF.

The rearrangement links TRBV5-5 to TRBJ1-5; D ambiguous. Germline CDR1 SGHKS, CDR2 YYEKEE (reference sequence). The CDR3 runs to 13 residues. The V gene lost 0 bases and the J gene lost 6 bases, with 7 bases spanning the gap. The CDR3 loop reads CASSLESRQPQHF. The CDR3 DNA follows: TGTGCCAGCAGCTTGGAATCTCGTCAGCCCCAGCATTTT. Variable domain in full (rest from reference TRBV5-5 and TRBJ1-5): DAGVTQSPTHLIKTRGQQVTLRCSPISGHKSVSWYQQVLGQGPQFIFQYYEKEERGRGNFPDRFSARQFPNYSSELNVNALLLGDSALYLCASSLESRQPQHFGDGTRLSIL.

V usage is TRBV5-1 and J usage is TRBJ2-5; D may be TRBD1 (7 bases). The CDR3 contains 15 residues. V lost 3 bases and J lost 5, with 17 bases in between. Germline V gene sequence: CDR1 SGHRS, CDR2 YFSETQ. CDR3 sequence (DNA): TGCGCCAGCAGCTGGAGGGGGCCAGGGCAGGAGACCCAGTACTTC. Residues: CASSWRGPGQETQYF.

This clone was seen only once. V usage is TRBV18 and J usage is TRBJ1-3; D might be TRBD1 (5 bases). The CDR3 is made up of 15 amino acids. Trimming took off 4 bases at V and 0 bases at J, with 10 bases between the two ends. Germline V gene sequence: CDR1 KGHSH, CDR2 LQKENI. In nucleotides, the CDR3 is TGTGCCAGCTCACTGGACATGTACTCTGGAAACACCATATATTTT. Protein sequence: CASSLDMYSGNTIYF.

The sample holds a few counts of this clone. J is TRBJ1-4 and V is TRBV6-6; the D gene is possibly TRBD1 (6 bases). The CDR3 extends over 18 amino acids. CDR1 and CDR2 from the germline V gene are MNHNY and SVGAGI (reference sequence). Between the trimmed V and J ends, which lost 5 bases and 0 bases, there was a span of 19 bases. This chain's CDR3 is CASSRRWGHQATNEKLFF. The CDR3 DNA is TGTGCCAGCAGTCGCCGGTGGGGACACCAGGCAACTAATGAAAAACTGTTTTTT.

The CDR3 here is CASRPSGGESYPQYF. Written as DNA, the CDR3 is TGTGCCAGCAGGCCGAGCGGGGGTGAGTCCTATCCGCAGTATTTT. The chain recombines TRBV5-6 with TRBJ2-3; 8 bases are shared with TRBD2. The CDR3 is made up of 15 amino acids. CDR1 SGHDT and CDR2 YYEEEE come from the germline V gene. V was pared by 5 bases and J by 10 bases, with 15 bases of the junction left unmatched.

The genes are TRBV7-9 and TRBJ2-7; possibly TRBD1 for D (6 bases). Between the trimmed V and J ends, which lost 5 bases and 3 bases, there was a span of 11 bases. This CDR3 is built from 13 residues. The V gene's germline CDR1 is SEHNR and CDR2 FQNEAQ (reference sequence). The CDR3 region has the DNA TGTGCCAGCAGCCCAGGGGAGTTCTACGAGCAGTACTTC. It encodes CASSPGEFYEQYF. The entire variable domain, with the rest obtained from reference TRBV7-9 and TRBJ2-7, is as follows: DTGVSQNPRHKITKRGQNVTFRCDPISEHNRLYWYRQTLGQGPEFLTYFQNEAQLEKSRLLSDRFSAERPKGSFSTLEIQRTEQGDSAMYLCASSPGEFYEQYFGPGTRLTVT.

The chain employs TRBV18 and TRBJ2-7, with 7 bases that match TRBD1. Germline assignment: CDR1 KGHSH and CDR2 LQKENI. J lost 7 bases, V lost 5 bases, and 8 bases had no gene match. The CDR3 length is 13 residues. The CDR3 sequence is CASSGQARQEQYF. CDR3 nucleotide sequence: TGTGCCAGCTCAGGACAGGCCCGGCAAGAGCAGTACTTC.

Only one count was recorded for this clone. The chain joins TRBV2 to TRBJ1-6; maybe TRBD1 (5 bases). Germline CDR1 reads SNHLY; CDR2 reads FYNNEI. V gave up 7 bases and J gave up 9 bases, with 16 bases separating them. This CDR3 has 14 amino acids. The CDR3 sequence is CASTQQDSRSPLHF. The CDR3 region has the DNA TGTGCCAGCACCCAACAGGATTCACGTTCACCCCTCCACTTT.

This chain joins TRBV30 and TRBJ2-5; D perhaps matches TRBD2 (6 bases). Germline V gene sequence: CDR1 GTSNPN, CDR2 SVGIG (reference sequence). V lost 2 bases and J lost 2, with 12 bases in between. The CDR3 loop spans 14 amino acids. DNA for the CDR3: TGTGCCTGGAGTTTTGGTAGCGGACAAGAGACCCAGTACTTC. It is translated as CAWSFGSGQETQYF.

The genes are TRBV4-3 and TRBJ2-2, with D perhaps matching TRBD2 (5 bases). V shed 0 bases and J shed 5 bases, with 10 bases lying between them. The CDR3 covers 15 residues. Germline CDR1 LGHNA, CDR2 YSLEER. The CDR3 coding sequence is TGCGCCAGCAGCCAAGAAGCGGCAGCAACCGGGGAGCTGTTTTTT. This sequence encodes CASSQEAAATGELFF.